The rows below give T cell receptor beta chains drawn from one sample of a study of blood T cell repertoires in COVID-19. The assay was immunoSEQ multiplex PCR, and TCRdb's table has in-frame clones only and misses some. The table records approximately 25,000 clones, 65% to 80% of them present only once. The sample taken for sequencing was peripheral blood. All receptors come from a man aged 50 or older with COVID-19, enrolled during active disease. CDR3s include the opening cysteine and the closing phenylalanine or tryptophan. The D gene is left open where the match is weak. A row's size may be missing; if present it is once, few, many or a size class.

d_gene	v_gene	abundance	len	j_gene	CDR3nt	CDR3aa
TRBD1	TRBV24-1	few	15	TRBJ2-1	TGTGCCACCAGTGATCAGGGGGCGTACTACAATGAGCAGTTCTTC	CATSDQGAYYNEQFF
TRBD1	TRBV18	NA	16	TRBJ1-2	TGTGCCAGCTCCCCTGACCTGGGACAGGGGTCGTATGGCTACACCTTC	CASSPDLGQGSYGYTF
TRBD1	TRBV2	NA	14	TRBJ1-4	TGTGCCAGCAGTGCTGGCCAGGGGGAGGAAAAACTGTTTTTT	CASSAGQGEEKLFF
TRBD1	TRBV11-3	few	14	TRBJ2-7	TGTGCCAGCAGCTTAGTATCAGGGGGCAACGAGCAGTACTTC	CASSLVSGGNEQYF
NA	TRBV6-4	NA	17	TRBJ2-7	TGTGCCAGCAGTGACGCTGGGCTACGTCGGGGCTCCTACGAGCAGTACTTC	CASSDAGLRRGSYEQYF
TRBD1	TRBV19	NA	15	TRBJ2-7	TGTGCCAGTAGTATCTCGGGACAGGGGTCCAACGAGCAGTACTTC	CASSISGQGSNEQYF
NA	TRBV7-2	NA	13	TRBJ2-3	TGTGCCAGCAGCCCCCCGGGGACAGATACGCAGTATTTT	CASSPPGTDTQYF
NA	TRBV11-3	NA	16	TRBJ1-1	TGTGCCAGCAGCTTCCAGGACAGCATAGTGAACACTGAAGCTTTCTTT	CASSFQDSIVNTEAFF
TRBD2	TRBV19	medium-sized	17	TRBJ2-7	TGTGCCAGTAGTATACGACTAGCGGGAGGGCAGACCTACGAGCAGTACTTC	CASSIRLAGGQTYEQYF
TRBD1	TRBV27	NA	14	TRBJ1-2	TGTGCCAGCAGTCCACTACAGGGGGCGGGTGGCTACACCTTC	CASSPLQGAGGYTF
TRBD2	TRBV2	NA	13	TRBJ2-1	TGTGCCAGCAGCCTAGCGGGAGTCGGTGAGCAGTTCTTC	CASSLAGVGEQFF
NA	TRBV5-1	NA	17	TRBJ1-1	TGCGCCAGCAGCTTGGTGGGAGGTTCGGGGGGAAACACTGAAGCTTTCTTT	CASSLVGGSGGNTEAFF
TRBD1	TRBV5-1	NA	14	TRBJ1-1	TGCGCCAGCAGCACGGGACAGGAGGTCACTGAAGCTTTCTTT	CASSTGQEVTEAFF
TRBD1	TRBV4-1	NA	15	TRBJ1-5	TGCGCCAGCAGCCGATCCCAGGGGGCAAATCAGCCCCAGCATTTT	CASSRSQGANQPQHF
TRBD1	TRBV5-4	few	16	TRBJ2-1	TGTGCCAGCTCCACTTTTTCCGGGACAGTATACAATGAGCAGTTCTTC	CASSTFSGTVYNEQFF
NA	TRBV29-1	NA	15	TRBJ2-6	TGCAGCGTTTCCCCTCCAGGGTCTGGGGCCAACGTCCTGACTTTC	CSVSPPGSGANVLTF
NA	TRBV28	NA	15	TRBJ2-5	TGTGCCAGCAGTTCACCTGGGCGTCTACAAGAGACCCAGTACTTC	CASSSPGRLQETQYF
TRBD1	TRBV6-4	NA	16	TRBJ2-7	TGTGCCAGCAGTGACTCAGGGACAGCTAGCTCCTACGAGCAGTACTTC	CASSDSGTASSYEQYF
NA	TRBV11-2	NA	15	TRBJ2-1	TGTGCCAGCAGCTTCGACAGGGGAGGGGACAATGAGCAGTTCTTC	CASSFDRGGDNEQFF
NA	TRBV3-1/TRBV3-2	NA	15	TRBJ1-6	TGTGCCAGCAGCCAGTCGGAGCGTGGCAATTCACCCCTCCACTTT	CASSQSERGNSPLHF
TRBD1	TRBV5-1	NA	15	TRBJ2-5	TGCGCCAGCAGCTCCGACAGGGGGCCAGGGGAGACCCAGTACTTC	CASSSDRGPGETQYF
TRBD2	TRBV4-1	few	18	TRBJ2-1	TGCGCCAGCAGCCAAGAAGGTTTAGCAGCGGGAGGGTTCTATGAGCAGTTCTTC	CASSQEGLAAGGFYEQFF
NA	TRBV9	few	13	TRBJ1-3	TGTGCCAGCAGCGTAGTAAGCGTCGACACCATATATTTT	CASSVVSVDTIYF
TRBD2	TRBV30	few	16	TRBJ2-7	TGTGCCTGGAGTACCCCTCTAGCGGGAGACCTCCACGAGCAGTACTTC	CAWSTPLAGDLHEQYF
NA	TRBV28	NA	16	TRBJ1-1	TGTGCCAGCAGTTTAGAACAGGGTTTTTATCACACTGAAGCTTTCTTT	CASSLEQGFYHTEAFF
TRBD2	TRBV3-1/TRBV3-2	few	15	TRBJ2-5	TGTGCCAGCAGCCAAGCGGGAGGGCAAGAAGAGACCCAGTACTTC	CASSQAGGQEETQYF
NA	TRBV6-1	medium-sized	16	TRBJ2-1	TGTGCCAGCAGTGAGGAGGGGGGGGGTTCCTACAATGAGCAGTTCTTC	CASSEEGGGSYNEQFF
TRBD2	TRBV2	few	17	TRBJ2-7	TGTGCCAGCAGTTCACTAGCGGGAGCAGCCAATTTCTACGAGCAGTACTTC	CASSSLAGAANFYEQYF
NA	TRBV6-5	NA	15	TRBJ2-6	TGTGCCAGCAGCGAGGAATCCTCTGGGGCCAACGTCCTGACTTTC	CASSEESSGANVLTF
TRBD1	TRBV18	NA	15	TRBJ1-6	TGTGCCAGCTCACCCGGGACAGGATATAATTCACCCCTCCACTTT	CASSPGTGYNSPLHF
TRBD1	TRBV3-1/TRBV3-2	NA	16	TRBJ1-2	TGTGCCAGCAGCCAAGGATCCGGGACAGGGGCCAGTGGCTACACCTTC	CASSQGSGTGASGYTF
TRBD1	TRBV2	medium-sized	15	TRBJ1-1	TGTGCCAGCAGCGACAGGGCAATCCTGAACACTGAAGCTTTCTTT	CASSDRAILNTEAFF
NA	TRBV3-1/TRBV3-2	NA	13	TRBJ2-1	TGTGCCAGCACCCGCGGCTCCTACAATGAGCAGTTCTTC	CASTRGSYNEQFF
NA	TRBV4-2	NA	15	TRBJ2-2	TGTGCCAGCAGCAGGTCGGACTCATCGGGTCGGGAGCTGTTTTTT	CASSRSDSSGRELFF
NA	TRBV6-5	NA	14	TRBJ2-3	TGTGCCAGCAGTTCCCAGGGCGGGGCAGATACGCAGTATTTT	CASSSQGGADTQYF
TRBD2	TRBV11-2	NA	14	TRBJ2-7	TGTGCCAGCAGCTTTCCCGGGAGGTTATACGAGCAGTACTTC	CASSFPGRLYEQYF